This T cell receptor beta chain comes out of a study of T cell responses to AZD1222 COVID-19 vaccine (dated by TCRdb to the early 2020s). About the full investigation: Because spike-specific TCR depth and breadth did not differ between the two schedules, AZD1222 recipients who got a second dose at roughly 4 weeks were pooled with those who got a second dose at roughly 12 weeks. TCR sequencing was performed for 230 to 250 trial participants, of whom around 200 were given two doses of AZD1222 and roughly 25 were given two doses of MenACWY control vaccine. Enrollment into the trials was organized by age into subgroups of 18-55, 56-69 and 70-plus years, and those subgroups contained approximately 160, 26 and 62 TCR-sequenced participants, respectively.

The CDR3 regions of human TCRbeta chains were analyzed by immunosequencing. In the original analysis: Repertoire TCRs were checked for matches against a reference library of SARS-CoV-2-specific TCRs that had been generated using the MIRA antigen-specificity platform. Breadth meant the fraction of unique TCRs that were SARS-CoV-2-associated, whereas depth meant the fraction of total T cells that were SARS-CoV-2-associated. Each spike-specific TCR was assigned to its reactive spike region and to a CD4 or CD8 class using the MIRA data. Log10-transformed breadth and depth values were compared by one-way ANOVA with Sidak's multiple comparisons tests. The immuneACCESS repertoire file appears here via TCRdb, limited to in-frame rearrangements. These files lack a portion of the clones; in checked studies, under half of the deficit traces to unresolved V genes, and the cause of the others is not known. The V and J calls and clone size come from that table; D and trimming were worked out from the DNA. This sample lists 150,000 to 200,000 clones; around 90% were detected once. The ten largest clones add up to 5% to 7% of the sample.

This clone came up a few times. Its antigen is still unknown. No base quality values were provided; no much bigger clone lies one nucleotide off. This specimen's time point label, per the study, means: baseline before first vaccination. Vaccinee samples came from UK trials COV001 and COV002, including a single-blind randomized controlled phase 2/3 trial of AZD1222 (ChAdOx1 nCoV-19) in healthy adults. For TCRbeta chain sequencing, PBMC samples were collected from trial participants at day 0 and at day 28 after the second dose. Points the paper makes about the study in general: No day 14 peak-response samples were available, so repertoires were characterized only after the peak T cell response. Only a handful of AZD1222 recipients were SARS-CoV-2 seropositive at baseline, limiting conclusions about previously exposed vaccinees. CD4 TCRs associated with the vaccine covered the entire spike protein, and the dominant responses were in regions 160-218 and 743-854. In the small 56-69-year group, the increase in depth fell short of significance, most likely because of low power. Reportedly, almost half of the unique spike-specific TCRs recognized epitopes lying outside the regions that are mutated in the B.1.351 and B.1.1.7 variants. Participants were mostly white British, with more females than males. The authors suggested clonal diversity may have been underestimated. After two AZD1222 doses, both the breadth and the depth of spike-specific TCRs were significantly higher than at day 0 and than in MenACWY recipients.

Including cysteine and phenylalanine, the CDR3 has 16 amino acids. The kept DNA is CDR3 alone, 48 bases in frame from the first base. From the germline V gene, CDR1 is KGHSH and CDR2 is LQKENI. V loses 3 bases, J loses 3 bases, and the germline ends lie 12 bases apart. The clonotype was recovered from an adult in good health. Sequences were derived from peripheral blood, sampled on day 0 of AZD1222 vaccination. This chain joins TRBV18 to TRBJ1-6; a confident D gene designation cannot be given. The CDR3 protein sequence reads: CASSPVRLSYNSPLHF. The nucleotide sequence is TGTGCCAGCTCACCGGTCCGGTTGAGCTATAATTCACCCCTCCACTTT.